The T cell receptor (beta chain) under discussion was sequenced for a study of T cell responses to AZD1222 COVID-19 vaccine listed by TCRdb under 2021. For context, the study as a whole: TCR sequencing was performed for 230 to 250 trial participants, of whom 200 to 210 were given two doses of AZD1222 and about 25 were given two doses of MenACWY control vaccine. Trial participants were enrolled by age into subgroups of 18-55, 56-69 and 70-plus years, and around 140, 26 and 57 TCR-sequenced participants, respectively, were included in these subgroups. The full study reports these points: The 56-69-year group was small, and its depth increase did not reach significance, likely because of low power. Because no day 14 peak-response samples were available, repertoires were characterized only after the peak T cell response. Spike-specific TCR breadth and depth rose significantly after two AZD1222 doses compared with day 0 and with MenACWY recipients. Reportedly, close to half of the unique spike-specific TCRs recognized epitopes lying outside the regions that are mutated in the B.1.351 and B.1.1.7 variants. CD4 TCRs associated with the vaccine covered the entire spike protein, and the dominant responses were in regions 160-218 and 743-854. Conclusions about previously exposed vaccinees are limited, since just five or six AZD1222 recipients were seropositive for SARS-CoV-2 at baseline. Participants were mostly white British and included more females than males, and it was suggested by the authors that clonal diversity may have been underestimated.

The time point label, read with the paper, signifies: about 28 days (+/-7) after the second vaccine dose. AZD1222 recipients with second doses at about 4 weeks or about 12 weeks were pooled, because spike-specific TCR depth and breadth did not differ between schedules. Vaccinee samples were obtained from the UK trials COV001 and COV002, which included a single-blind randomized controlled phase 2/3 trial of AZD1222 (ChAdOx1 nCoV-19) in healthy adults. For TCRbeta chain sequencing, PBMC samples were collected from trial participants at day 0 and at day 28 after the second dose. The CDR3 regions of human TCRbeta chains were analyzed by immunosequencing. In the source study's methods: Repertoire TCRs were matched against a reference library of SARS-CoV-2-specific TCRs generated with the MIRA antigen-specificity platform. Breadth was defined as the fraction of unique TCRs that were SARS-CoV-2-associated, and depth was defined as the fraction of total T cells that were SARS-CoV-2-associated. Using the MIRA data, each spike-specific TCR was assigned both to the spike region to which the TCR was reactive and to a CD4 or CD8 class. Log10-transformed breadth and depth values were compared by one-way ANOVA with Sidak's multiple comparisons tests. TCRdb re-hosts the immuneACCESS table, in-frame sequences only. Its copies lack some clones; in the studies checked, an unresolved V gene accounts for under half of them, and the cause for the rest is not known. The DNA was the basis for D and trimming; V, J and clone size are from that table. The sample yields approximately 150,000 clones; roughly 88% were counted once. 1.9% of the sample belongs to the ten largest clones.

As for this clone: Its antigen is unknown. Per-nucleotide qualities are absent, and no much larger clonotype sits a single base away.

The V end gives up 2 bases and the J end 0 bases, leaving 1 base in the junction not matched to a gene. Spanning cysteine to phenylalanine, the CDR3 consists of 15 amino acids. Only CDR3 DNA is held: 45 bases, read in frame from base 1. Per the germline V gene (reference sequence), LNHDA is the CDR1 and SQIVND is the CDR2. The TCR was taken from an adult who received the AZD1222 COVID-19 vaccine. The V and J genes are TRBV19 and TRBJ2-1, with 7 bases matching TRBD2. Specimen: peripheral blood, collected 28 days after the second AZD1222 dose. The DNA reads TGTGCCAGTAGTATAAGCGGGAACTCCTACAATGAGCAGTTCTTC. It translates as CASSISGNSYNEQFF.